These 10 T cell receptor beta chains came from one sample sequenced in a study of blood T cell repertoires in COVID-19. Sequenced by immunoSEQ multiplex PCR; TCRdb stores in-frame clones only, minus some. This table has around 270,000 clones, around 89% appearing once. Sequencing was carried out using peripheral blood. Source of these receptors: a man aged 35-49 years with acute or convalescent COVID-19.

This rearrangement joins TRBV19 to TRBJ1-2; D uncertain. V was trimmed by 3 bases and J by 6 bases, leaving 17 bases between them. Germline V CDR1 and CDR2: LNHDA, SQIVND (reference sequence). There are 15 residues in the CDR3. CDR3 amino acids: CASSIFGGKWDGYTF. Written as DNA, the CDR3 is TGTGCCAGTAGTATTTTCGGCGGGAAATGGGATGGCTACACCTTC.

This chain joins TRBV5-1 and TRBJ2-2; 11 nucleotides agree with TRBD2. V trimming: 4 bases; J trimming: 5 bases; junction bases outside the gene matches: 4. The germline V gene encodes CDR1 SGHRS and CDR2 YFSETQ. CDR3 length: 15 residues. Written as DNA, the CDR3 is TGCGCCAGCAGCGTCCCTAGCGGGGGGACCGGGGAGCTGTTTTTT. It specifies CASSVPSGGTGELFF.

V is TRBV29-1 and J is TRBJ2-7; 11 bases fit TRBD1. There are 14 residues in the CDR3. Losses at the gene ends were 2 bases for V and 7 bases for J; bases not matched to a gene: 7. The germline gives CDR1 SQVTM, CDR2 ANQGSEA. DNA for the CDR3: TGCAGCGTTGAAAGGGACAGGGGGTCTAGTGAGCAGTACTTC. The encoded protein is CSVERDRGSSEQYF.

This chain uses TRBV25-1 with TRBJ2-1, with a weak D call TRBD2 (6 bases). The ends were cut back, 4 bases at V and 6 bases at J, with 16 bases in the middle. Germline lookup yields CDR1 MGHDK and CDR2 SYGVNS. The CDR3 length is 15 residues. The CDR3 loop is CASSGKLARGNEQFF. The CDR3 region has the DNA TGTGCCAGCAGTGGTAAGCTAGCGAGGGGCAATGAGCAGTTCTTC.

CDR3 sequence: CASSFDSVREQYF. The CDR3 DNA is TGTGCCAGCAGTTTCGACTCCGTTAGGGAGCAGTACTTC. The chain is built from TRBV12-3 or TRBV12-4 and TRBJ2-7, with unresolved D. The CDR3 has 13 residues. V lost 3 bases to trimming and J lost 7 bases, with 13 bases between them.

The chain has TRBV5-5 and TRBJ1-4, with 9 bases that match TRBD1. CDR1 is SGHKS and CDR2 is YYEKEE in the germline V gene (reference sequence). J lost 6 bases, V lost 4 bases, and 10 bases had no gene match. The CDR3 runs to 16 residues. Here the CDR3 reads CASSIGGTGMYEKLFF. The CDR3 nucleotides are TGTGCCAGCAGCATCGGTGGGACAGGGATGTATGAAAAACTGTTTTTT.

The chain carries TRBV28 and TRBJ1-1; 7 positions agree with TRBD1. Germline V lookup: CDR1 MDHEN, CDR2 SYDVKM. The CDR3 is made up of 16 amino acids. Trimming removed 3 bases from V and 1 base from J; junction bases left unmatched: 8. The CDR3 protein is CASSFGQVVGNTEAFF. Here the CDR3 DNA reads TGTGCCAGCAGTTTTGGACAGGTCGTAGGGAACACTGAAGCTTTCTTT. Based on the CDR3 plus reference TRBV28 and TRBJ1-1, the full variable domain is DVKVTQSSRYLVKRTGEKVFLECVQDMDHENMFWYRQDPGLGLRLIYFSYDVKMKEKGDIPEGYSVSREKKERFSLILESASTNQTSMYLCASSFGQVVGNTEAFFGQGTRLTVV.

J is TRBJ2-7 and V is TRBV3-1 (or the pseudogene TRBV3-2); D is unresolved. CDR1 LGHDT and CDR2 YNNKEL come from the germline V gene (reference sequence). The CDR3 has 12 residues. The V gene lost 0 bases and the J gene lost 6 bases, with 6 bases spanning the gap. This chain's CDR3 is CASSQDESEQYF. In DNA, the CDR3 is TGTGCCAGCAGCCAAGACGAGAGCGAGCAGTACTTC.

V and J are TRBV30 and TRBJ2-7, with a weak D call TRBD2 (5 bases). This CDR3 is built from 13 residues. CDR1 is GTSNPN, CDR2 SVGIG, per germline (reference sequence). Trimming pared 3 bases from V and 3 bases from J, leaving 12 bases between. The CDR3 region is CAWRGGSFYEQYF. The CDR3 DNA sequence: TGTGCCTGGAGGGGCGGGTCGTTCTACGAGCAGTACTTC.

This chain connects TRBV12-5 to TRBJ1-3; 7 nucleotides agree with TRBD1. Germline CDR1 is LGHNT and CDR2 is FRNRAP. This CDR3 region has 15 residues. The V gene end was trimmed by 6 bases and the J gene end by 2 bases; junction bases not matched to a gene: 7. CDR3 residues: CASGRGQAAGNTIYF. The CDR3 coding sequence is TGTGCTAGTGGCCGCGGACAGGCAGCTGGAAACACCATATATTTT.